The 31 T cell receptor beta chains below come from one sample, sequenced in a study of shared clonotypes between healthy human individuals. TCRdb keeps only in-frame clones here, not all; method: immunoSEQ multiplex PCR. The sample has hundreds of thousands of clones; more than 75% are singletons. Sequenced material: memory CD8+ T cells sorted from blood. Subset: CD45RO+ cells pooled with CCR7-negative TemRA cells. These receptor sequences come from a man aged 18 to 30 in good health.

The CDR3 coding sequence is TGCAGCGTTGGATCCACCCCTCCAGGGGGTGTAAACACTGAAGCTTTCTTT. It yields the protein CSVGSTPPGGVNTEAFF. The rearrangement uses TRBV29-1 and TRBJ1-1; 7 nucleotides agree with TRBD1. V was pared by 4 bases and J by 2 bases, with 16 bases of the junction left unmatched. CDR1 is SQVTM and CDR2 is ANQGSEA in the germline V gene. This CDR3 contains 17 residues. Complete variable domain (other parts from reference TRBV29-1 and TRBJ1-1): SAVISQKPSRDICQRGTSLTIQCQVDSQVTMMFWYRQQPGQSLTLIATANQGSEATYESGFVIDKFPISRPNLTFSTLTVSNMSPEDSSIYLCSVGSTPPGGVNTEAFFGQGTRLTVV.

The DNA for the CDR3 is TGTGCCAGCAGTGACGTTCTAGCGGGGGCCCCAGATACGCAGTATTTT. Translated, it gives CASSDVLAGAPDTQYF. The chain is built from TRBV2 and TRBJ2-3; 10 nucleotides align to TRBD2. This CDR3 comprises 16 residues. Germline V gene sequence: CDR1 SNHLY, CDR2 FYNNEI. V shed 3 bases, J shed 4 bases, and the junction held 7 bases outside the gene matches. The full variable domain, its missing parts supplied by reference TRBV2 and TRBJ2-3, is EPEVTQTPSHQVTQMGQEVILRCVPISNHLYFYWYRQILGQKVEFLVSFYNNEISEKSEIFDDQFSVERPDGSNFTLKIRSTKLEDSAMYFCASSDVLAGAPDTQYFGPGTRLTVL.

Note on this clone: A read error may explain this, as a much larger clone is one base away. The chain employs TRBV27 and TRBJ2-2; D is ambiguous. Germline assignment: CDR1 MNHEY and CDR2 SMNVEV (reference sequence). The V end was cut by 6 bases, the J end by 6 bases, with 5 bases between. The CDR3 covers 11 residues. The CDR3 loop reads CASSAPGELFF. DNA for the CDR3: TGTGCCAGCAGCGCCCCCGGGGAGCTGTTTTTT.

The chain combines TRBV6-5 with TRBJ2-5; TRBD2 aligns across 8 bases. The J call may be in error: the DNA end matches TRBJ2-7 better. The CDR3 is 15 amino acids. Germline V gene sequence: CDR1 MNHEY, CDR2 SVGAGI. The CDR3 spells CASSPPGGRSYEQYF. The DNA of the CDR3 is TGTGCCAGCAGCCCCCCTGGCGGGAGGTCTTACGAGCAGTACTTC.

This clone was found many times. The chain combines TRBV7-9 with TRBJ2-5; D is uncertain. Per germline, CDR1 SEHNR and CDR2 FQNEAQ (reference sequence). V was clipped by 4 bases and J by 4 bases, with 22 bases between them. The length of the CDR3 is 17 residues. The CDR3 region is CASSSSPVDTTLETQYF. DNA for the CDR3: TGTGCCAGCAGCTCGTCGCCGGTAGATACAACATTAGAGACCCAGTACTTC.

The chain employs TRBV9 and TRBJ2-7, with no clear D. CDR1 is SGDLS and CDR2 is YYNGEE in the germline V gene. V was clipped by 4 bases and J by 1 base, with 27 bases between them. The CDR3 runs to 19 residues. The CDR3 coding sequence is TGTGCCAGCAGCCCAGAGCCCGAAACAACGACGCTCGCATCCTACGAGCAGTACTTC. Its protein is CASSPEPETTTLASYEQYF.

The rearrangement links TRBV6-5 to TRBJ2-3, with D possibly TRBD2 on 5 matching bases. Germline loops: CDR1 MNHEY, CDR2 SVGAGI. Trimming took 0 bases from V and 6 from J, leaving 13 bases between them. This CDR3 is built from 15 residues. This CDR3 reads CASSYSTSSGDTQYF. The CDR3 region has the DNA TGTGCCAGCAGTTACTCGACAAGCTCGGGGGATACGCAGTATTTT.

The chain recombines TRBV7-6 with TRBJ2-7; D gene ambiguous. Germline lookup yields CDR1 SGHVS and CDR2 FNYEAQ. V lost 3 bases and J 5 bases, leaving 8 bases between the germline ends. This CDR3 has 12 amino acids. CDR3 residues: CASSFIDDEQYF. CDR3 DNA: TGTGCCAGCAGCTTTATAGATGACGAGCAGTACTTC. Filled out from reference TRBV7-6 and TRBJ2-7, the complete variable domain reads GAGVSQSPRYKVTKRGQDVALRCDPISGHVSLYWYRQALGQGPEFLTYFNYEAQQDKSGLPNDRFSAERPEGSISTLTIQRTEQRDSAMYRCASSFIDDEQYFGPGTRLTVT.

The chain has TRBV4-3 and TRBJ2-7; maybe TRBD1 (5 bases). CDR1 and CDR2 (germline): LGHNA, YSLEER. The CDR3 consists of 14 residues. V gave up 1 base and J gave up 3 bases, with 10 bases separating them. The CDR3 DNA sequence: TGCGCCAGCAGCCAAGCGTGGCAGGGCTACGAGCAGTACTTC. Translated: CASSQAWQGYEQYF.

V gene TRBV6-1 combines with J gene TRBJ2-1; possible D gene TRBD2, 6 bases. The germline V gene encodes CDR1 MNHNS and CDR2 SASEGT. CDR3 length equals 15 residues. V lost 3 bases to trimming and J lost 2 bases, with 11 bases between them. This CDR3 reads CASSDGTWPYNEQFF. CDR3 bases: TGTGCCAGCAGTGACGGGACTTGGCCCTACAATGAGCAGTTCTTC.

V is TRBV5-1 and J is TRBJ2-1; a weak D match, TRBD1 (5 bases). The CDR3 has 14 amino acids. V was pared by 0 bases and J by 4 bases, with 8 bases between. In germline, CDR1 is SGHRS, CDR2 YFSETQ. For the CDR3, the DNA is TGCGCCAGCAGCTTGGTCCAGGGATACAATGAGCAGTTCTTC. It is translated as CASSLVQGYNEQFF.

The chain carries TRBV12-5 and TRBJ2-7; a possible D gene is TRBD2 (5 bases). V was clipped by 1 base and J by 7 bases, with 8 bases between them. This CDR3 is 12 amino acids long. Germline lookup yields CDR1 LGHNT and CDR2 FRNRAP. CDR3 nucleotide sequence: TGTGCTAGTGGTTTGGCCCGAGGGGAGCAGTACTTC. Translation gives CASGLARGEQYF. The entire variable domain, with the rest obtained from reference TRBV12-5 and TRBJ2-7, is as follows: DARVTQTPRHKVTEMGQEVTMRCQPILGHNTVFWYRQTMMQGLELLAYFRNRAPLDDSGMPKDRFSAEMPDATLATLKIQPSEPRDSAVYFCASGLARGEQYFGPGTRLTVT.

Here the CDR3 DNA reads TGCGCCAGCAGCCAAGATAATGCGGGCCTTTCCTACAATGAGCAGTTCTTC. This sequence encodes CASSQDNAGLSYNEQFF. The chain combines TRBV4-1 with TRBJ2-1, with D perhaps matching TRBD2 (5 bases). The CDR3 totals 17 residues. Trimming removed 0 bases from V and 1 base from J, with 13 bases in between. Germline V gene sequence: CDR1 MGHRA, CDR2 YSYEKL.

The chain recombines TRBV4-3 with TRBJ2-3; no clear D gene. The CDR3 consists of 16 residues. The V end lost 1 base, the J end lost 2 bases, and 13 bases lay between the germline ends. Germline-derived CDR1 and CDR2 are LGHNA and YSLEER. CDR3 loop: CASSQGGDVDTDTQYF. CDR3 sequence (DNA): TGCGCCAGCAGCCAAGGTGGAGACGTTGACACAGATACGCAGTATTTT.

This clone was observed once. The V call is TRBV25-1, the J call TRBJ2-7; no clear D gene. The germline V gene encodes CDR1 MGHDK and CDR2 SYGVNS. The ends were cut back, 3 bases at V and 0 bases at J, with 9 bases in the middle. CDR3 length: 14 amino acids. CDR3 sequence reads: CASSDAIDSYEQYF. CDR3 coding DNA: TGTGCCAGCAGTGACGCGATTGACTCCTACGAGCAGTACTTC.

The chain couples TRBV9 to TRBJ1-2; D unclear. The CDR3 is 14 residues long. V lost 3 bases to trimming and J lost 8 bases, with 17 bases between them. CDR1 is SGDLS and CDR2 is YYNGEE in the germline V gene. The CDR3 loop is CASSASGGRAGYTF. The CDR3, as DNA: TGTGCCAGCAGCGCTTCCGGAGGGAGGGCGGGCTACACCTTC.

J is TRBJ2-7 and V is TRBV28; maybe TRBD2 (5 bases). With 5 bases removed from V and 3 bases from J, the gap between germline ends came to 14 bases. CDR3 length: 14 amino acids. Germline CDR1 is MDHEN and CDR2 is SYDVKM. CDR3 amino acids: CASSGSGKNYEQYF. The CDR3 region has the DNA TGTGCCAGCAGTGGATCGGGAAAAAACTACGAGCAGTACTTC.

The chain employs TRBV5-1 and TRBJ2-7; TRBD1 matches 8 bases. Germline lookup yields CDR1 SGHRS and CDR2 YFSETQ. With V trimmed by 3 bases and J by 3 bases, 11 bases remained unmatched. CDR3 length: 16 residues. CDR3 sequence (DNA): TGCGCCAGCAGCTGGGGTCGTGGGACAGGTTTCTACGAGCAGTACTTC. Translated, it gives CASSWGRGTGFYEQYF.

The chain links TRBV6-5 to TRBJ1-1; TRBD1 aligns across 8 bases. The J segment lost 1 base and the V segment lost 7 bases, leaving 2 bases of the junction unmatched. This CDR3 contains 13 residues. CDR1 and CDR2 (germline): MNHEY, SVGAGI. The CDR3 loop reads CASTGTGNTEAFF. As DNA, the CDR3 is TGTGCCAGCACCGGGACAGGGAACACTGAAGCTTTCTTT.

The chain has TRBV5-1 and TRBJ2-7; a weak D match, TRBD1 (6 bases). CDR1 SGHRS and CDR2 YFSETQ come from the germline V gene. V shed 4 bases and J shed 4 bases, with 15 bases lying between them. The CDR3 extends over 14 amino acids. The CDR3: CASSPGHFLYEQYF. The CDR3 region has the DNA TGCGCCAGCAGCCCGGGACACTTTCTATACGAGCAGTACTTC.

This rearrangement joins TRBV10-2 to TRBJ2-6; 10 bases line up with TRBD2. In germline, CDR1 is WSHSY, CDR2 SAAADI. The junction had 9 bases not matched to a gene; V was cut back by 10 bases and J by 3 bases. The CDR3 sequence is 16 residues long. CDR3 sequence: CAILPLAGVGANVLTF. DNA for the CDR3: TGCGCCATTCTCCCCCTAGCGGGGGTTGGGGCCAACGTCCTGACTTTC.

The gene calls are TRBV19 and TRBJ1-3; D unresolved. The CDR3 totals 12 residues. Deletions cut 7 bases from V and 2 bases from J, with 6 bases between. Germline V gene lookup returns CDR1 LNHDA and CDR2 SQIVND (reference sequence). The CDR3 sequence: CASNGPGNTIYF. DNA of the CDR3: TGTGCCAGTAATGGCCCTGGAAACACCATATATTTT.

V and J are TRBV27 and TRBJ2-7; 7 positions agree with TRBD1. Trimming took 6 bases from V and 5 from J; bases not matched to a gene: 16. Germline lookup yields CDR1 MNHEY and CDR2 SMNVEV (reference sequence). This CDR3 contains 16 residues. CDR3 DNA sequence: TGTGCCAGCAGCCCGCTAGGACCCACGACAGGGAACGAGCAGTACTTC. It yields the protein CASSPLGPTTGNEQYF.

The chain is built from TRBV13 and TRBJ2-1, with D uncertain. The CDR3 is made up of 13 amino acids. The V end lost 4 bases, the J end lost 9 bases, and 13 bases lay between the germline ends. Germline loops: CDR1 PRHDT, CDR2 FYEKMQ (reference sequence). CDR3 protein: CASSSKPLVEQFF. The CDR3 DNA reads TGTGCCAGCAGCTCCAAGCCCTTGGTTGAGCAGTTCTTC.

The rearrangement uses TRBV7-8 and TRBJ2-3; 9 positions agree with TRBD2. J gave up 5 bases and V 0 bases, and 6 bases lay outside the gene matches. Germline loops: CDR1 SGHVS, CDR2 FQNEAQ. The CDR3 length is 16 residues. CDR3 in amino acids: CASSLAGGGAGDTQYF. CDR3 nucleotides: TGTGCCAGCAGCTTAGCTGGCGGGGGGGCCGGAGATACGCAGTATTTT.

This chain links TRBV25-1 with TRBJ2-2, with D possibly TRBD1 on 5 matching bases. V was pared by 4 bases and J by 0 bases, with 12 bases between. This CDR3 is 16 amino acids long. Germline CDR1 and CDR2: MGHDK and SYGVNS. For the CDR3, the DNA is TGTGCCAGCAGTGCAATGGGGCACACGAACACCGGGGAGCTGTTTTTT. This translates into CASSAMGHTNTGELFF. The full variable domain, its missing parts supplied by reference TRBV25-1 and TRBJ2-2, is EADIYQTPRYLVIGTGKKITLECSQTMGHDKMYWYQQDPGMELHLIHYSYGVNSTEKGDLSSESTVSRIRTEHFPLTLESARPSHTSQYLCASSAMGHTNTGELFFGEGSRLTVL.

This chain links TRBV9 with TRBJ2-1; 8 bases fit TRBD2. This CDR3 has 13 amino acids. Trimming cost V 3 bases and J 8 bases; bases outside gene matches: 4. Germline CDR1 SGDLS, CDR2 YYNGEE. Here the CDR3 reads CASSGKLADEQFF. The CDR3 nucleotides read TGTGCCAGCAGCGGAAAACTAGCGGATGAGCAGTTCTTC.

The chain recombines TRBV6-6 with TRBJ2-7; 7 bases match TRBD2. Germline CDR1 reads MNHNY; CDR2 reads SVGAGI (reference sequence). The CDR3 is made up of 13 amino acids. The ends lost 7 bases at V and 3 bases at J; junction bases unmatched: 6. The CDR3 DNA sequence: TGTGCCAGCATCTTAGGCGGGGGCTACGAGCAGTACTTC. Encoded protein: CASILGGGYEQYF.

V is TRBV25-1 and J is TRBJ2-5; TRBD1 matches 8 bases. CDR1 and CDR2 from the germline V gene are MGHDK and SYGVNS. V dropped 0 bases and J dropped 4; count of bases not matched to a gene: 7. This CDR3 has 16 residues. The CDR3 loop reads CASSEYLGTGLETQYF. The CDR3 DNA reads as TGTGCCAGCAGTGAATACCTCGGGACAGGCCTAGAGACCCAGTACTTC.

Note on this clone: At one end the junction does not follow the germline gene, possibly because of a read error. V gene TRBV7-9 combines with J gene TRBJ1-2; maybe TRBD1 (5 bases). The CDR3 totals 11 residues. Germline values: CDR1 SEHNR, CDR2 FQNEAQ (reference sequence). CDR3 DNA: TGTGCCAGCAGCCCCGGACGGGGCTGGGCCTTC. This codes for CASSPGRGWAF.

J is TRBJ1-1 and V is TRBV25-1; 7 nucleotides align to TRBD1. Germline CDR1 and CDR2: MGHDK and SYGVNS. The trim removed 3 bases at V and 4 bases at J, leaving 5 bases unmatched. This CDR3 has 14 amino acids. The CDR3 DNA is TGTGCCAGCAGTGACCGACAGGGCGGCACTGAAGCTTTCTTT. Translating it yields CASSDRQGGTEAFF.